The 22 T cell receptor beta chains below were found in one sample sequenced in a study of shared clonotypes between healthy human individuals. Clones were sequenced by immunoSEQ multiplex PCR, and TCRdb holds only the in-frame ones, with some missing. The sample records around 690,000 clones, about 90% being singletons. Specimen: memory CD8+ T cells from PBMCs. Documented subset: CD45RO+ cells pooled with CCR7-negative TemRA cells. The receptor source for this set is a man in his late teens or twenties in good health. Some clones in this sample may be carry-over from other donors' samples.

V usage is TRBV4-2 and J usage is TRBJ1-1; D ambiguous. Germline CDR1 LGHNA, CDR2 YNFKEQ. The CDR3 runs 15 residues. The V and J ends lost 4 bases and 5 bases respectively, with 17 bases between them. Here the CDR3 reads CASSPNGVRGTEAFF. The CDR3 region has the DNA TGTGCCAGCAGCCCGAACGGGGTACGAGGGACTGAAGCTTTCTTT.

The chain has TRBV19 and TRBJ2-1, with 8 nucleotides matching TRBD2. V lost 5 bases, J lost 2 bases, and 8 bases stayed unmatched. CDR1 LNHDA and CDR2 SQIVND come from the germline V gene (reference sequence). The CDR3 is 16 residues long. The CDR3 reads CASSLRGAGAYNEQFF. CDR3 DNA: TGTGCCAGTAGTCTCCGAGGAGCGGGGGCCTACAATGAGCAGTTCTTC.

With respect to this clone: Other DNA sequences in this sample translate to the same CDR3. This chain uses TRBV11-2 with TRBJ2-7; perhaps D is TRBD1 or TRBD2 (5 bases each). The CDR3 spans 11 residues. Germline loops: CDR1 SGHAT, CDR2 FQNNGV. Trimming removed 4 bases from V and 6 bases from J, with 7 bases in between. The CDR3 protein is CASSSGSEQYF. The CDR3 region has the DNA TGTGCCAGCAGCTCAGGGAGCGAGCAGTACTTC.

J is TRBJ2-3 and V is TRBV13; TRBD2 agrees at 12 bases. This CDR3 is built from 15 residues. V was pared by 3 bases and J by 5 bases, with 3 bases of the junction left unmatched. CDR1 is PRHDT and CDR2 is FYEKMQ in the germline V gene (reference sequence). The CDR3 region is CASSFLAGGEDTQYF. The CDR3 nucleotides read TGTGCCAGCAGCTTTCTAGCGGGAGGGGAAGATACGCAGTATTTT.

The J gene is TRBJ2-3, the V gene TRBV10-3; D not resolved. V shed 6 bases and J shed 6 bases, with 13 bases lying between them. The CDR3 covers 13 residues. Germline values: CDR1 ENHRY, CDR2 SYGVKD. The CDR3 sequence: CAIRAPPVDTQYF. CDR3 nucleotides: TGTGCCATCAGGGCCCCACCCGTTGATACGCAGTATTTT.

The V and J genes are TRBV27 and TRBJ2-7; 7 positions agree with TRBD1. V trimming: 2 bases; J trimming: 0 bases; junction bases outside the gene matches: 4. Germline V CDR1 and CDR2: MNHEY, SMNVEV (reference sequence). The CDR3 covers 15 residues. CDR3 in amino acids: CASSLTGTVSYEQYF. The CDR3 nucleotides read TGTGCCAGCAGTTTAACCGGGACAGTCTCCTACGAGCAGTACTTC.

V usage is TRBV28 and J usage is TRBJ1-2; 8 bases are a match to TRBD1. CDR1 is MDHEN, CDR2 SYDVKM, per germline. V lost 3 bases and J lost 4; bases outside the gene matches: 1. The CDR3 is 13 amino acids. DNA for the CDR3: TGTGCCAGCAGTTTGACAGGGGCCTATGGCTACACCTTC. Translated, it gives CASSLTGAYGYTF.

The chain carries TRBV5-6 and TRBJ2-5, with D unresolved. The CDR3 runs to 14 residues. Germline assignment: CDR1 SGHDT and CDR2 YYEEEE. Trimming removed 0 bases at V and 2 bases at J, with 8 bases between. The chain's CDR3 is CASSLVPQQETQYF. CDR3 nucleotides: TGTGCCAGCAGCTTGGTACCCCAGCAAGAGACCCAGTACTTC.

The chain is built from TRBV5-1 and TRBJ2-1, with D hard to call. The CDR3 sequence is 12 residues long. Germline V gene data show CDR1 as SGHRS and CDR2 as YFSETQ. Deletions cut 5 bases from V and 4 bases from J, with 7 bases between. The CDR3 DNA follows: TGCGCCAGCAGTGTGTCTTACAATGAGCAGTTCTTC. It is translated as CASSVSYNEQFF.

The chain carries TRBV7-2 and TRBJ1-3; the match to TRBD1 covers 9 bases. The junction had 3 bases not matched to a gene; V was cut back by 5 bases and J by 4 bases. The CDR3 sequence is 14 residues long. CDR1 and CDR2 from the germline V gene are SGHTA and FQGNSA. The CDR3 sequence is CASSSTGGGNTIYF. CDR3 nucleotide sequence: TGTGCCAGCAGCAGTACAGGGGGCGGAAACACCATATATTTT.

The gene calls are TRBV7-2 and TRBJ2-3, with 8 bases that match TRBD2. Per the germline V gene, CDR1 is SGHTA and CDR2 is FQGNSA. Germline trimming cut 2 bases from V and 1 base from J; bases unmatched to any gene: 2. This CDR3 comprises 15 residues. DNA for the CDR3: TGTGCCAGCAGCTTATTTAGCGGGGGCACAGATACGCAGTATTTT. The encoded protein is CASSLFSGGTDTQYF.

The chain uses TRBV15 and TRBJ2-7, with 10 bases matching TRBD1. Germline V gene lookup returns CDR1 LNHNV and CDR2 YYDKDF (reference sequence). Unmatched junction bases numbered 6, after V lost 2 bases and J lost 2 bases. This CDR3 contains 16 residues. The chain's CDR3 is CATSRSRTGGTYEQYF. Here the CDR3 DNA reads TGTGCCACCAGCAGATCCCGGACAGGGGGAACCTACGAGCAGTACTTC. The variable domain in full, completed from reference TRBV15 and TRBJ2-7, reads DAMVIQNPRYQVTQFGKPVTLSCSQTLNHNVMYWYQQKSSQAPKLLFHYYDKDFNNEADTPDNFQSRRPNTSFCFLDIRSPGLGDTAMYLCATSRSRTGGTYEQYFGPGTRLTVT.

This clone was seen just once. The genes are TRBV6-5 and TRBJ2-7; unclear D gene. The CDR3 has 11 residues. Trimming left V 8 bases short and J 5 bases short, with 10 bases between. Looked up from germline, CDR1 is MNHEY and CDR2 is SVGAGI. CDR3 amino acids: CASCRGHEQYF. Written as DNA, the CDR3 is TGTGCCAGCTGCCGTGGCCACGAGCAGTACTTC.

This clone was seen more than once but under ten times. CDR3 sequence (DNA): TGTGCCAGCAGTTACGCCACCGGGGAGCTGTTTTTT. It is translated as CASSYATGELFF. This chain links TRBV6-6 with TRBJ2-2; D ambiguous. Per germline, CDR1 MNHNY and CDR2 SVGAGI (reference sequence). Trimming took 2 bases from V and 4 from J, leaving 2 bases between them. CDR3 length: 12 residues.

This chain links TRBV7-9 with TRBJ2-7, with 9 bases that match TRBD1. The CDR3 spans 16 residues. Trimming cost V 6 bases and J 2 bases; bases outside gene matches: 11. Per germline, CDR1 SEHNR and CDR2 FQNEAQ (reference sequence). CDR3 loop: CASRQTGGRGTYEQYF. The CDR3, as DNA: TGTGCCAGCAGACAAACAGGGGGCCGTGGAACCTACGAGCAGTACTTC.

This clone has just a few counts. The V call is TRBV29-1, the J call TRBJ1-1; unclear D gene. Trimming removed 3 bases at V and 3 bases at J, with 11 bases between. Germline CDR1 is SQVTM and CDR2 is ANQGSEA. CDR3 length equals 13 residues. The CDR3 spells CSVEWHVDTEAFF. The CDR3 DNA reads TGCAGCGTTGAGTGGCACGTTGACACTGAAGCTTTCTTT.

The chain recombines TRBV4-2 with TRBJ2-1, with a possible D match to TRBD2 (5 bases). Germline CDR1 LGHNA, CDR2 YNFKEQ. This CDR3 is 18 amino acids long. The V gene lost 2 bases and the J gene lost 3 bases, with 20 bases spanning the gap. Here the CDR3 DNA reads TGTGCCAGCAGCCAACCCTCGGGGAGCGCCGGGATCTACAATGAGCAGTTCTTC. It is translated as CASSQPSGSAGIYNEQFF.

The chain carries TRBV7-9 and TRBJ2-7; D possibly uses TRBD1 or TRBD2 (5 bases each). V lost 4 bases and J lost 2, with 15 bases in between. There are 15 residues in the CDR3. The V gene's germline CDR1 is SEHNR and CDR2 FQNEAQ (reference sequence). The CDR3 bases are TGTGCCAGCAGCTCCAGAGGGGACGGAGCCTACGAGCAGTACTTC. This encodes CASSSRGDGAYEQYF.

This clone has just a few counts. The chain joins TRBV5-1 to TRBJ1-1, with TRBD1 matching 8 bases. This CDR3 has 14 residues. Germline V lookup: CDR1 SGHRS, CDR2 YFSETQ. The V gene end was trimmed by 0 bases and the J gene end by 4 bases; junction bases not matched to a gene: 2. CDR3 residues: CASSLGQGITEAFF. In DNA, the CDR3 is TGCGCCAGCAGCTTGGGACAGGGGATCACTGAAGCTTTCTTT.

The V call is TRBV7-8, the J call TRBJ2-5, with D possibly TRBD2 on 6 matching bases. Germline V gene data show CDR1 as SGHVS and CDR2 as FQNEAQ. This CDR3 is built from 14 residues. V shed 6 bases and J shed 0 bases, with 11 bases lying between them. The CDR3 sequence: CASRRRTNQETQYF. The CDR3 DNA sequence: TGTGCCAGCAGAAGAAGGACTAACCAAGAGACCCAGTACTTC.

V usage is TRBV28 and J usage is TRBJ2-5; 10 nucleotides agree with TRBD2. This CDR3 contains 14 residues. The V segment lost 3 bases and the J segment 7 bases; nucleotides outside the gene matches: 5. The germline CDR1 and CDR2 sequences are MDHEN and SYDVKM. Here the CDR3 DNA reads TGTGCCAGCAGTTTGGCTAGCGGGAGAAGGACCCAGTACTTC. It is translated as CASSLASGRRTQYF.

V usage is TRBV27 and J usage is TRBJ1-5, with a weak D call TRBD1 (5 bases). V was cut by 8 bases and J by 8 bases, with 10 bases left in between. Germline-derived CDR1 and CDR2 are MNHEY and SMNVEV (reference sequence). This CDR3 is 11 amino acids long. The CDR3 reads CASGSREPQHF. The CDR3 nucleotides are TGTGCCAGCGGGTCCAGGGAGCCCCAGCATTTT.